Each of the 16 T cell receptor beta chains below was sequenced from the same sample in a study of control samples from healthy donors and cancer patients. This table comes from immunoSEQ multiplex PCR, and its TCRdb copy is limited to in-frame clones, with some not included. The sample lists some 37,000 clones; 92% were seen once. Sequencing was done on a sample of blood. Every receptor here comes from a woman in her forties or fifties in good health.

V usage is TRBV27 and J usage is TRBJ2-4; TRBD1 matches 8 bases. The ends lost 5 bases at V and 0 bases at J; junction bases unmatched: 9. The germline V gene encodes CDR1 MNHEY and CDR2 SMNVEV (reference sequence). The CDR3 is made up of 17 amino acids. Here the CDR3 DNA reads TGTGCCAGCAGTACCCGGACAGGGTGGATAGCCAAAAACATTCAGTACTTC. It codes for CASSTRTGWIAKNIQYF.

In DNA form, the CDR3 reads TGTGCCAGCAGCTTCGGCCGTCGGAACTCTGGAAACACCATATATTTT. Residues: CASSFGRRNSGNTIYF. J is TRBJ1-3 and V is TRBV7-3; D remains ambiguous. V was trimmed by 3 bases and J by 0 bases, leaving 12 bases between them. This CDR3 has 16 amino acids. Germline assignment: CDR1 SGHTA and CDR2 FQGTGA.

The chain uses TRBV27 and TRBJ2-7; D may be TRBD2 (5 bases). The germline gives CDR1 MNHEY, CDR2 SMNVEV (reference sequence). This CDR3 contains 13 residues. The V end was cut by 3 bases, the J end by 4 bases, with 10 bases between. The CDR3 spells CASSLDFKYEQYF. As DNA, the CDR3 is TGTGCCAGCAGTTTGGACTTCAAATACGAGCAGTACTTC.

The sample holds one count of this clone. The chain joins TRBV4-2 to TRBJ2-1, with D perhaps TRBD1 or TRBD2 (6 bases each). This CDR3 has 15 residues. V was trimmed by 5 bases and J by 2 bases, leaving 13 bases between them. Germline CDR1 reads LGHNA; CDR2 reads YNFKEQ. The CDR3 nucleotides are TGTGCCAGCAGCTCTACCGGGGGCCCCTACAATGAGCAGTTCTTC. Protein product: CASSSTGGPYNEQFF.

This clone has a single count. The V gene is TRBV7-9, the J gene TRBJ1-1; D is possibly TRBD1 (6 bases). CDR1 SEHNR and CDR2 FQNEAQ come from the germline V gene (reference sequence). V was shortened by 5 bases and J by 5 bases, with 15 bases between the two germline ends. The CDR3 runs to 14 residues. Written as DNA, the CDR3 is TGTGCCAGCAGCCCGAGGACAGTCGGGACTGAAGCTTTCTTT. This sequence encodes CASSPRTVGTEAFF.

The chain employs TRBV9 and TRBJ2-7, with 8 bases fitting TRBD1. Losses at the gene ends were 0 bases for V and 5 bases for J; bases not matched to a gene: 7. The CDR3 consists of 15 residues. In germline, CDR1 is SGDLS, CDR2 YYNGEE. CDR3 bases: TGTGCCAGCAGCGTAGGTAGGACAGGGAGCGACGAGCAGTACTTC. Protein: CASSVGRTGSDEQYF.

The rearrangement links TRBV12-3 or TRBV12-4 to TRBJ1-2; the D gene is possibly TRBD1 (6 bases). The CDR3 sequence is 12 residues long. Deletions cut 1 base from V and 14 bases from J, with 14 bases between. CDR3 sequence: CASSLDHRVVTF. The CDR3, as DNA: TGTGCCAGCAGTTTAGACCACAGGGTGGTTACCTTC.

V gene TRBV24-1 combines with J gene TRBJ2-5; no clear D gene. Trimming took off 1 base at V and 5 bases at J, with 4 bases between the two ends. Germline CDR1 and CDR2: KGHDR and SFDVKD. This CDR3 contains 12 residues. The CDR3 sequence is CATSDFRETQYF. The CDR3 coding sequence is TGTGCCACCAGTGATTTCAGGGAGACCCAGTACTTC.

This clone was observed a single time. The V gene is TRBV6-5, the J gene TRBJ1-1; weak D call: TRBD1 (5 bases). This CDR3 comprises 14 residues. Per germline, CDR1 MNHEY and CDR2 SVGAGI. With 10 bases removed from V and 0 bases from J, the gap between germline ends came to 15 bases. The CDR3 nucleotides are TGTGCCATACTGGCTGGGGCATTGAACACTGAAGCTTTCTTT. Translated, it gives CAILAGALNTEAFF.

The rearrangement uses TRBV6-2 or TRBV6-3 and TRBJ2-2, with 10 nucleotides matching TRBD1. The CDR3 is 16 residues long. The germline V gene encodes CDR1 MNHEY and CDR2 SVGEGT. The junction had 7 bases not matched to a gene; V was cut back by 4 bases and J by 5 bases. The CDR3 loop reads CASSLRDRGLTGELFF. The DNA of the CDR3 is TGTGCCAGCAGTTTGCGGGACAGGGGATTGACCGGGGAGCTGTTTTTT.

The sample holds a few counts of this clone. The gene calls are TRBV4-3 and TRBJ1-2; unclear D gene. Trimming shortened V by 1 base and J by 4 bases, and 13 bases separated the two germline ends. The CDR3 runs 15 residues. Germline CDR1 LGHNA, CDR2 YSLEER. The DNA for the CDR3 is TGCGCCAGCAGCCAAGCCCAGACGTCGCGCTATGGCTACACCTTC. Protein product: CASSQAQTSRYGYTF.

J is TRBJ2-6 and V is TRBV7-2, with D possibly matching TRBD2 (7 bases). This CDR3 is built from 18 residues. Trimming left V 5 bases short and J 2 bases short, with 19 bases between. Germline V CDR1 and CDR2: SGHTA, FQGNSA. The CDR3 DNA sequence: TGTGCCAGCAGCCCAAGGGGGGAGGGTGGTACTGGGGCCAACGTCCTGACTTTC. Translated: CASSPRGEGGTGANVLTF.

J is TRBJ1-4 and V is TRBV6-6; D is ambiguous. The germline CDR1 and CDR2 sequences are MNHNY and SVGAGI (reference sequence). This CDR3 is 13 amino acids long. V was shortened by 5 bases and J by 8 bases, with 12 bases between the two germline ends. The CDR3: CASSASGREKLFF. DNA of the CDR3: TGTGCCAGCAGTGCCAGTGGGAGGGAAAAACTGTTTTTT.

The J gene is TRBJ2-3, the V gene TRBV2; D ambiguous. Per germline, CDR1 SNHLY and CDR2 FYNNEI. CDR3 length: 14 amino acids. V was clipped by 4 bases and J by 0 bases, with 8 bases between them. The CDR3 region is CASSVGASTDTQYF. CDR3 coding DNA: TGTGCCAGCAGTGTCGGAGCTAGCACAGATACGCAGTATTTT. Filled out from reference TRBV2 and TRBJ2-3, the complete variable domain reads EPEVTQTPSHQVTQMGQEVILRCVPISNHLYFYWYRQILGQKVEFLVSFYNNEISEKSEIFDDQFSVERPDGSNFTLKIRSTKLEDSAMYFCASSVGASTDTQYFGPGTRLTVL.

V usage is TRBV28 and J usage is TRBJ1-1; weak D call: TRBD1 (5 bases). This CDR3 is 13 amino acids long. Trimming shortened V by 2 bases and J by 7 bases, and 11 bases separated the two germline ends. Germline CDR1 reads MDHEN; CDR2 reads SYDVKM. CDR3 residues: CASSLGGFGEAFF. Here the CDR3 DNA reads TGTGCCAGCAGTTTAGGGGGTTTCGGTGAAGCTTTCTTT.

The chain links TRBV27 to TRBJ2-7, with D possibly being TRBD1 (6 bases). CDR1 and CDR2 (germline): MNHEY, SMNVEV (reference sequence). The CDR3 extends over 17 amino acids. Trimming removed 6 bases from V and 0 bases from J, with 21 bases in between. CDR3 amino acids: CASSRKGSGASSYEQYF. The CDR3 DNA is TGTGCCAGCAGCAGGAAGGGATCAGGGGCCAGCTCCTACGAGCAGTACTTC.